Many counts were recorded for the clone carrying this T cell receptor beta chain. TCRdb passed the 5' RACE reads through MiXCR, listing each CDR3 protein once. The table shows around 34,000 distinct CDR3 sequences, with over 3.5% occurring only once. This specimen comes from a study of early T cells in non-severe SARS-CoV-2 infection. The source material was whole blood. The sequence derives from an adult who was a healthcare worker with PCR-confirmed SARS-CoV-2 infection or an uninfected control (not recorded which).

The CDR3 coding sequence is TGTGCCAGCAGCCCGATAGCCGCGAATGAGCAGTTCTTC. This encodes CASSPIAANEQFF. The chain combines TRBV7-6 with TRBJ2-1, with D unclear. This CDR3 contains 13 residues. Trimming shortened V by 5 bases and J by 7 bases, and 12 bases separated the two germline ends. Germline CDR1 is SGHVS and CDR2 is FNYEAQ. Based on the CDR3 plus reference TRBV7-6 and TRBJ2-1, the full variable domain is GAGVSQSPRYKVTKRGQDVALRCDPISGHVSLYWYRQALGQGPEFLTYFNYEAQQDKSGLPNDRFSAERPEGSISTLTIQRTEQRDSAMYRCASSPIAANEQFFGPGTRLTVL.